These T cell receptor beta chains were read from a single sample in a study of T cells after yellow fever vaccination. TCRdb reanalysed the 5' RACE reads using MiXCR and keeps one entry per CDR3 protein. Of 150,000 to 200,000 distinct CDR3 sequences in the sample, approximately 10% were seen once. This specimen consisted of CD8+ T cells sorted from PBMCs, obtained 15 days after the yellow fever booster vaccination. These receptors were taken from a man aged 18 to 29 who received the YFV17D yellow fever vaccine. The CDR3 runs from the conserved cysteine through the conserved F or W. The order of the fields is J gene, V gene, clone size, CDR3 length, D gene, CDR3 DNA, CDR3 protein. D genes are given only for firm matches. Size is stated for part of the rows, as once, few or many counts, or as a class when the clone is expanded.

TRBJ1-4 | TRBV7-9 | few | 16 | - | TGTGCCAGCAGCTCGACTCGGACTACAACTAATGAAAAACTGTTTTTT | CASSSTRTTTNEKLFF
TRBJ2-3 | TRBV7-6 | - | 16 | - | TGTGCCAGCAGCTTGGAGGTCGGACCCGTACCAGATACGCAGTATTTT | CASSLEVGPVPDTQYF
TRBJ1-5 | TRBV11-2 | medium-sized | 14 | - | TGTGCCAGCAGCTTAGATGGCGGGAATCAGCCCCAGCATTTT | CASSLDGGNQPQHF
TRBJ1-4 | TRBV9 | many | 15 | - | TGTGCCAGCAGTCTTGACAGTTCAACTAATGAAAAACTGTTTTTT | CASSLDSSTNEKLFF
TRBJ2-5 | TRBV29-1 | few | 15 | - | TGCAGCGTTGAAGGGGCGTCTTCGTCCATGGAGACCCAGTACTTC | CSVEGASSSMETQYF
TRBJ2-7 | TRBV18 | few | 17 | - | TGTGCCAGCTCACCACCCAAGACAGGAACCGGCTCCTACGAGCAGTACTTC | CASSPPKTGTGSYEQYF
TRBJ2-3 | TRBV15 | few | 14 | - | TGTGCCACCAGCAGAGGTGGGGCGGCAGATACGCAGTATTTT | CATSRGGAADTQYF
TRBJ2-7 | TRBV12-3/TRBV12-4 | many | 12 | - | TGTGCCAGCAGTTCCGGGGCGGACGAGCAGTACTTC | CASSSGADEQYF
TRBJ1-2 | TRBV4-2 | - | 16 | - | TGTGCCAGCAGCCAAGGGAATGGGGAACCCTTCTATGGCTACACCTTC | CASSQGNGEPFYGYTF
TRBJ2-5 | TRBV12-3/TRBV12-4 | - | 14 | TRBD2 | TGTGCCAGCAGTACTAGCGGGGGGTGGGAGACCCAGTACTTC | CASSTSGGWETQYF
TRBJ2-1 | TRBV19 | few | 11 | - | TGTGCCAGTAGTACTTACAATGAGCAGTTCTTC | CASSTYNEQFF
TRBJ2-5 | TRBV29-1 | many | 14 | TRBD2 | TGCAGCGTCGATGGACTAGCTGGAGGGGAGACCCAGTACTTC | CSVDGLAGGETQYF
TRBJ2-1 | TRBV6-2/TRBV6-3 | - | 16 | - | TGTGCCAGCACCTCCGGTGCCGGGGGCGGGAAGAATGAGCAGTTCTTC | CASTSGAGGGKNEQFF
TRBJ2-5 | TRBV6-2/TRBV6-3 | few | 15 | TRBD2 | TGTGCCAGCAGTGAAGTGGCGGGGGGTGTAGAGACCCAGTACTTC | CASSEVAGGVETQYF
TRBJ2-7 | TRBV5-5 | - | 12 | - | TGTGCCAGCAGCTTTAATGTCTACGAGCAGTACTTC | CASSFNVYEQYF
TRBJ2-3 | TRBV5-1 | - | 15 | - | TGCGCCAGCAGCTTGGGACAAATTAGCACAGATACGCAGTATTTT | CASSLGQISTDTQYF
TRBJ1-1 | TRBV20-1 | - | 13 | - | TGCAGTGCTCCCAGGGGTTCGAACACTGAAGCTTTCTTT | CSAPRGSNTEAFF
TRBJ1-5 | TRBV15 | - | 13 | - | TGTGCCACCAGCAGAGAAGTGTCTCAGCCCCAGCATTTT | CATSREVSQPQHF
TRBJ1-2 | TRBV7-6 | few | 13 | - | TGTGCCAGCAGCTTCTGGCAGGGAGAAGGCTACACCTTC | CASSFWQGEGYTF
TRBJ1-1 | TRBV29-1 | - | 16 | - | TGCAGCGCAGCTAATTCCGGTAAGACAGAGAACATTGAAGCTTTCTTT | CSAANSGKTENIEAFF
TRBJ2-5 | TRBV7-6 | many | 13 | - | TGTGCCAGCAGCTTAGAACTGCTTCAGACCCAGTACTTC | CASSLELLQTQYF
TRBJ1-1 | TRBV20-1 | many | 13 | TRBD1 | TGCAGTGCAAGGACAGGGATTAACACTGAAGCTTTCTTT | CSARTGINTEAFF
TRBJ2-3 | TRBV12-2 | few | 15 | - | TGTGCAAGTCGCCCTCTGGGGCAGGTCACAGATACGCAGTATTTT | CASRPLGQVTDTQYF
TRBJ1-2 | TRBV4-3 | - | 15 | - | TGCGCCAGCAGCCAAGATCGGGGAGGCATCTATGGCTACACCTTC | CASSQDRGGIYGYTF
TRBJ2-7 | TRBV7-2 | - | 14 | - | TGTGCCAGCAGCTTTTTCACCGGGGGTTACGAGCAGTACTTC | CASSFFTGGYEQYF
TRBJ2-5 | TRBV5-5 | few | 15 | TRBD2 | TGTGCCAGCAGCGACCCCCCGGGGGGGATGGAGACCCAGTACTTC | CASSDPPGGMETQYF
TRBJ2-1 | TRBV29-1 | many | 14 | - | TGCAGCGTTGGGGGCAGGGGGGCCTTCCATGAGCAGTTCTTC | CSVGGRGAFHEQFF
TRBJ2-2 | TRBV9 | few | 13 | - | TGTGCCAGCAGCCCCGGTGGGGTTGGGGAGCTGTTTTTT | CASSPGGVGELFF
TRBJ2-2 | TRBV5-1 | many | 15 | TRBD1 | TGCGCCAGCAGCTTGCGAGGGGGCGACACCGGGGAGCTGTTTTTT | CASSLRGGDTGELFF
TRBJ2-7 | TRBV12-3/TRBV12-4 | - | 13 | - | TGTGCCAGCACCCCTCCGAGCTCCTACGAGCAGTACTTC | CASTPPSSYEQYF
TRBJ2-5 | TRBV3-1 | - | 15 | - | TGTGCCAGCAGCCAGTCAGGCGGCCCACGGGAGACCCAGTACTTC | CASSQSGGPRETQYF
TRBJ2-3 | TRBV14 | few | 15 | - | TGTGCCAGCAGCCAAGAGTGGCAGTCCACAGATACGCAGTATTTT | CASSQEWQSTDTQYF
TRBJ2-1 | TRBV5-6 | few | 15 | TRBD1 | TGTGCCAGCAGCTCGACAGGGGCATCTTACAATGAGCAGTTCTTC | CASSSTGASYNEQFF
TRBJ2-5 | TRBV7-9 | many | 13 | - | TGTGCCAGCAGCTTTCAGGGCAGCGAGACCCAGTACTTC | CASSFQGSETQYF
TRBJ1-1 | TRBV4-2 | many | 13 | - | TGTGCCAGCAGCCAAGATAGGGGCACTGAAGCTTTCTTT | CASSQDRGTEAFF
TRBJ1-1 | TRBV7-9 | - | 12 | - | TGTGCCAGCAGCTTGCGCCAGGGAAGGGCTTTCTTT | CASSLRQGRAFF
TRBJ1-1 | TRBV29-1 | few | 11 | - | TGCAGCGTTCACAGGAACACTGAAGCTTTCTTT | CSVHRNTEAFF